A single sample gave rise to the 14 T cell receptor beta chains below, sequenced in a study of shared T cell receptors in the human thymus. Using immunoSEQ multiplex PCR, the repertoire was profiled, and TCRdb retains in-frame clones only, with some absent. Here the sample spans 640,000 or so clones, around 87% being singletons. Separately, the same data were catalogued under a study of human thymus T cells.

The sequenced sample consisted of thymocytes. All receptors come from a boy in the first two years of life with a congenital heart defect.

The V and J genes are TRBV29-1 and TRBJ1-1; 8 bases align to TRBD1. Germline CDR1 SQVTM, CDR2 ANQGSEA. V dropped 6 bases and J dropped 3; count of bases not matched to a gene: 9. There are 14 residues in the CDR3. In nucleotides, the CDR3 is TGCAGCGTCATGACCGACAGGGGAGACACTGAAGCTTTCTTT. Translation gives CSVMTDRGDTEAFF. Filled out from reference TRBV29-1 and TRBJ1-1, the complete variable domain reads SAVISQKPSRDICQRGTSLTIQCQVDSQVTMMFWYRQQPGQSLTLIATANQGSEATYESGFVIDKFPISRPNLTFSTLTVSNMSPEDSSIYLCSVMTDRGDTEAFFGQGTRLTVV.

The genes are TRBV5-1 and TRBJ2-3, with 14 bases aligning to TRBD2. Germline V gene lookup returns CDR1 SGHRS and CDR2 YFSETQ. The CDR3 extends over 19 amino acids. V was clipped by 4 bases and J by 2 bases; unmatched bases: 12. The CDR3 nucleotides read TGCGCCAGCAGCGATAACCGACTAGCGGGAGGGAGTGTCACAGATACGCAGTATTTT. Protein: CASSDNRLAGGSVTDTQYF.

This chain uses TRBV30 with TRBJ2-1; the D gene is possibly TRBD2 (5 bases). CDR3 length: 11 amino acids. Germline CDR1 and CDR2: GTSNPN and SVGIG (reference sequence). V was trimmed by 7 bases and J by 7 bases, leaving 11 bases between them. The CDR3 spells CASEGANEQFF. CDR3 in DNA: TGTGCCTCTGAGGGAGCGAATGAGCAGTTCTTC. Combining the CDR3 with reference TRBV30 and TRBJ2-1 gives the whole variable domain SQTIHQWPATLVQPVGSPLSLECTVEGTSNPNLYWYRQAAGRGLQLLFYSVGIGQISSEVPQNLSASRPQDRQFILSSKKLLLSDSGFYLCASEGANEQFFGPGTRLTVL.

The CDR3 nucleotides are TGTGCCAGCAGCCGTCGACAGGGGGGTGGCTACACCTTC. Protein: CASSRRQGGGYTF. The chain couples TRBV13 to TRBJ1-2; 9 bases map to TRBD1. This CDR3 comprises 13 residues. From germline, CDR1 is PRHDT and CDR2 FYEKMQ (reference sequence). Trimming at V came to 5 bases and at J to 7 bases, leaving 5 bases not matched to a gene.

The table lists this clone with a count of one. V gene TRBV6-5 combines with J gene TRBJ2-1; 13 bases align to TRBD2. Germline loops: CDR1 MNHEY, CDR2 SVGAGI. V shed 4 bases, J shed 3 bases, and the junction held 3 bases outside the gene matches. This CDR3 contains 16 residues. CDR3 protein: CASSWTSGRVYNEQFF. The DNA for the CDR3 is TGTGCCAGCAGTTGGACTAGCGGGAGAGTCTACAATGAGCAGTTCTTC.

The chain links TRBV4-1 to TRBJ1-3; 10 positions agree with TRBD1. This CDR3 is built from 20 residues. The trim removed 0 bases at V and 0 bases at J, leaving 11 bases unmatched. Germline V gene sequence: CDR1 MGHRA, CDR2 YSYEKL. The CDR3 here is CASSQEIPGQGTFSGNTIYF. The CDR3 DNA follows: TGCGCCAGCAGCCAAGAAATACCGGGACAGGGGACATTCTCTGGAAACACCATATATTTT.

V gene TRBV7-8 combines with J gene TRBJ2-6, with D perhaps matching TRBD1 (6 bases). V lost 5 bases and J lost 4, with 15 bases in between. The CDR3 is 16 residues long. Germline CDR1 is SGHVS and CDR2 is FQNEAQ. CDR3 bases: TGTGCCAGCAGCAAAGAACAGGGTTACGGGGCCAACGTCCTGACTTTC. Translating it yields CASSKEQGYGANVLTF. The full variable domain, its missing parts supplied by reference TRBV7-8 and TRBJ2-6, is GAGVSQSPRYKVAKRGQDVALRCDPISGHVSLFWYQQALGQGPEFLTYFQNEAQLDKSGLPSDRFFAERPEGSVSTLKIQRTQQEDSAVYLCASSKEQGYGANVLTFGAGSRLTVL.

The chain is built from TRBV27 and TRBJ2-1; 8 bases agree with TRBD2. This CDR3 has 18 residues. Trimming at V came to 7 bases and at J to 0 bases, leaving 14 bases not matched to a gene. Germline V lookup: CDR1 MNHEY, CDR2 SMNVEV (reference sequence). In nucleotides, the CDR3 is TGTGCCAGCACCGCTGGGACTAGTGGGATCAGCTCCTACAATGAGCAGTTCTTC. Residues: CASTAGTSGISSYNEQFF.

The V and J genes are TRBV28 and TRBJ1-2; D is uncertain. V lost 10 bases to trimming and J lost 8 bases, with 17 bases between them. The CDR3 runs 12 residues. Germline values: CDR1 MDHEN, CDR2 SYDVKM. CDR3 sequence reads: CATTVDQMGYTF. CDR3 DNA: TGTGCCACCACAGTTGACCAAATGGGCTACACCTTC.

The rearrangement uses TRBV18 and TRBJ1-1; 9 nucleotides agree with TRBD1. CDR3 length equals 13 residues. CDR1 is KGHSH and CDR2 is LQKENI in the germline V gene. The trim removed 3 bases at V and 5 bases at J, leaving 1 base unmatched. The chain's CDR3 is CASSPGQGTEAFF. CDR3 nucleotides: TGTGCCAGCTCACCGGGACAGGGAACTGAAGCTTTCTTT.

The rearrangement links TRBV28 to TRBJ2-3, with 8 positions matching TRBD1. CDR1 and CDR2 from the germline V gene are MDHEN and SYDVKM. The CDR3 is 14 residues long. V lost 4 bases, J lost 5 bases, and 5 bases stayed unmatched. The DNA of the CDR3 is TGTGCCAGCAGTTCGGGCAGGGGGCGAGATACGCAGTATTTT. It yields the protein CASSSGRGRDTQYF.

This chain uses TRBV6-5 with TRBJ2-2; D call uncertain. Germline-derived CDR1 and CDR2 are MNHEY and SVGAGI. Between the trimmed V and J ends, which lost 6 bases and 3 bases, there was a span of 14 bases. The length of the CDR3 is 15 residues. CDR3 protein: CASRSSFWYTGELFF. DNA of the CDR3: TGTGCCAGCAGATCTAGTTTCTGGTACACCGGGGAGCTGTTTTTT.

V usage is TRBV27 and J usage is TRBJ1-6; a possible D gene is TRBD1 (5 bases). The germline V gene has CDR1 MNHEY and CDR2 SMNVEV (reference sequence). The V gene lost 4 bases and the J gene lost 8 bases, with 9 bases spanning the gap. The CDR3 runs to 13 residues. DNA of the CDR3: TGTGCCAGCAGTTCCGGGACTTATTCACCCCTCCACTTT. Translation gives CASSSGTYSPLHF.

The gene calls are TRBV30 and TRBJ1-2; 8 bases agree with TRBD1. This CDR3 contains 15 residues. CDR1 is GTSNPN and CDR2 is SVGIG in the germline V gene (reference sequence). V was clipped by 1 base and J by 3 bases; unmatched bases: 7. The CDR3 sequence: CAWSAQTGEDYGYTF. The CDR3 nucleotides are TGTGCCTGGAGTGCTCAGACAGGGGAGGACTATGGCTACACCTTC.